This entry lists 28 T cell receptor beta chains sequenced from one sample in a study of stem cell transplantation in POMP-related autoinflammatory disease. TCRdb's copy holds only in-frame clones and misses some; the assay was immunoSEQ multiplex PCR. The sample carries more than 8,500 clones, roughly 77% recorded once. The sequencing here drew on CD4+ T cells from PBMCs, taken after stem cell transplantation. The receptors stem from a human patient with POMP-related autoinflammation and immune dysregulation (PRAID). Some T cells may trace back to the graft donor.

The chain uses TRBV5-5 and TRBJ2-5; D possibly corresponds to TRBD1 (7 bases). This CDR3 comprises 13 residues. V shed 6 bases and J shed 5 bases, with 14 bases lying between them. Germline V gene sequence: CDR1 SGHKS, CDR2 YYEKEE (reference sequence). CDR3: CASNTPGGETQYF. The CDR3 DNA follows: TGTGCCAGCAACACCCCAGGGGGGGAGACCCAGTACTTC.

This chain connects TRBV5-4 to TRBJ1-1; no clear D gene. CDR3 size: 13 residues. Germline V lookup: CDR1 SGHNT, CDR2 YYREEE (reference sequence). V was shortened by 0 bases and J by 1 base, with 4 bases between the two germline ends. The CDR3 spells CASSLAPNTEAFF. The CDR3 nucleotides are TGTGCCAGCAGCTTGGCGCCGAACACTGAAGCTTTCTTT.

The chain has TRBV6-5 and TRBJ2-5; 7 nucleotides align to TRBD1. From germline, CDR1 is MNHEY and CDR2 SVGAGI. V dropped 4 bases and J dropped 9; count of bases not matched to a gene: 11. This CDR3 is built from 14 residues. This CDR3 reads CASSLGQGVSAQYF. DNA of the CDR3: TGTGCCAGCAGTTTAGGGCAGGGGGTTTCGGCCCAGTACTTC.

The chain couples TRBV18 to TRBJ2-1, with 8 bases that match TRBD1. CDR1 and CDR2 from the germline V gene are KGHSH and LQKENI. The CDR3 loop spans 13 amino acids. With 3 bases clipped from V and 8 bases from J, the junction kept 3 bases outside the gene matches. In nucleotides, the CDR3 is TGTGCCAGCTCACCCAGGACAGGGCATGAGCAGTTCTTC. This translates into CASSPRTGHEQFF.

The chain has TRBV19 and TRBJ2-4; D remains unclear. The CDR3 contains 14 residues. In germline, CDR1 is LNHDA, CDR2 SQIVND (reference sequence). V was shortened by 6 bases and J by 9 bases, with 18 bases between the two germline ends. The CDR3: CASRKPASSGIQYF. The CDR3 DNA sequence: TGTGCCAGTAGAAAGCCAGCCTCCTCTGGCATTCAGTACTTC.

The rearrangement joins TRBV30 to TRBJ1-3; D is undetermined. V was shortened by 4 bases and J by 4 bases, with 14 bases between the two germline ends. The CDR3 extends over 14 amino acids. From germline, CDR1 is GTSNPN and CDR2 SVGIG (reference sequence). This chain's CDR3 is CAWTRIGRGNTIYF. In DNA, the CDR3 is TGTGCCTGGACCCGAATAGGGAGGGGAAACACCATATATTTT.

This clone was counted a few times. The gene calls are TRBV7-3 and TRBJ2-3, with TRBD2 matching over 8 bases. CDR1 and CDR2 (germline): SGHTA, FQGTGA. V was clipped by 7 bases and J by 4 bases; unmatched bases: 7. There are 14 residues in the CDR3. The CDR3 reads CASKPSGSADTQYF. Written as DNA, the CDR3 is TGTGCCAGCAAGCCCAGCGGGAGTGCAGATACGCAGTATTTT.

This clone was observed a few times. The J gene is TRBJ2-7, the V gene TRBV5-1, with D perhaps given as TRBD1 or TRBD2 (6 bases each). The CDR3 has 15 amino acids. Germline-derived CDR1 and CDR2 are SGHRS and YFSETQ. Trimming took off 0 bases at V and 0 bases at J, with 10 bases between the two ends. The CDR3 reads CASSLVGGGSYEQYF. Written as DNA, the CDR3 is TGCGCCAGCAGCTTGGTAGGAGGGGGCTCCTACGAGCAGTACTTC.

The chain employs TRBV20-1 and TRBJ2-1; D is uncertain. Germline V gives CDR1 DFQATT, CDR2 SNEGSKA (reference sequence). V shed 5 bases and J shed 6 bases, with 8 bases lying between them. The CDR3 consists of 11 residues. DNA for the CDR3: TGCAGTGCTCGACCCATCAATGAGCAGTTCTTC. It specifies CSARPINEQFF.

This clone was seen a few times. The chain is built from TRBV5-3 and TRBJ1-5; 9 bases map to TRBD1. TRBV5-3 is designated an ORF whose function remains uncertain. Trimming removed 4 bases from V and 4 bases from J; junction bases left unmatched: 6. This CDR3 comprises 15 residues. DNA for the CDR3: TGTGCCAGAAGCACCAGACAGGGGGATAATCAGCCCCAGCATTTT. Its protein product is CARSTRQGDNQPQHF.

The CDR3 loop reads CASSHGPNGQPQHF. The CDR3 DNA follows: TGTGCCAGCAGCCACGGGCCCAATGGGCAGCCCCAGCATTTT. The chain carries TRBV6-2 or TRBV6-3 and TRBJ1-5; D not certain. The germline CDR1 and CDR2 sequences are MNHEY and SVGEGT. This CDR3 contains 14 residues. V gave up 6 bases and J gave up 7 bases, with 16 bases separating them.

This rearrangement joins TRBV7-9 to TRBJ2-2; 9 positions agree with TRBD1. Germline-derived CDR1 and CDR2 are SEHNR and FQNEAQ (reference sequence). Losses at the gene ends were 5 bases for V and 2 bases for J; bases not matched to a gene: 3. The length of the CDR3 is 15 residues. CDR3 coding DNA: TGTGCCAGCAGCAGGACAGGGGTAAACACCGGGGAGCTGTTTTTT. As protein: CASSRTGVNTGELFF.

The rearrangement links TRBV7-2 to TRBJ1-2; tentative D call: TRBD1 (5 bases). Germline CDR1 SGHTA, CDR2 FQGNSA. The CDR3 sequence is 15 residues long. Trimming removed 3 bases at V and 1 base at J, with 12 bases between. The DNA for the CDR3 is TGTGCCAGCAGCTTGGGCAGGGCGCATAACTATGGCTACACCTTC. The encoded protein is CASSLGRAHNYGYTF. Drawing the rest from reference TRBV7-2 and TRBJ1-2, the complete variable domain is GAGVSQSPSNKVTEKGKDVELRCDPISGHTALYWYRQSLGQGLEFLIYFQGNSAPDKSGLPSDRFSAERTGGSVSTLTIQRTQQEDSAVYLCASSLGRAHNYGYTFGSGTRLTVV.

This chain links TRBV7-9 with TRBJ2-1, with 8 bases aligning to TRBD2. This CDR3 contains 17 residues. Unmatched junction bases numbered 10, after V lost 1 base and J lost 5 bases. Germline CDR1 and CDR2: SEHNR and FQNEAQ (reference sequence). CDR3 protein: CASSLGAGTRRNNEQFF. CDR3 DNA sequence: TGTGCCAGCAGCTTAGGGGCCGGGACTAGGAGAAACAATGAGCAGTTCTTC.

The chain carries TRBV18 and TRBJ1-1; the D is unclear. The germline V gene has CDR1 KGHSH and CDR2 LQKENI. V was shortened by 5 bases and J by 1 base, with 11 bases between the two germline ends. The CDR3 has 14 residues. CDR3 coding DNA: TGTGCCAGCTCAGCCCGAGGAAGGAACACTGAAGCTTTCTTT. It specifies CASSARGRNTEAFF. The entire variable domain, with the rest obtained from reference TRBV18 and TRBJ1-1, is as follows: NAGVMQNPRHLVRRRGQEARLRCSPMKGHSHVYWYRQLPEEGLKFMVYLQKENIIDESGMPKERFSAEFPKEGPSILRIQQVVRGDSAAYFCASSARGRNTEAFFGQGTRLTVV.

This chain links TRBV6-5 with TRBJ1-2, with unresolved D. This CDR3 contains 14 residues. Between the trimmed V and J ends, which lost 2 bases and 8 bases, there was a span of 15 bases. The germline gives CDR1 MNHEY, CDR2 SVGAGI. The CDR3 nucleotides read TGTGCCAGCAGTTACGATTGGTCTATAGAAGGCTACACCTTC. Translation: CASSYDWSIEGYTF.

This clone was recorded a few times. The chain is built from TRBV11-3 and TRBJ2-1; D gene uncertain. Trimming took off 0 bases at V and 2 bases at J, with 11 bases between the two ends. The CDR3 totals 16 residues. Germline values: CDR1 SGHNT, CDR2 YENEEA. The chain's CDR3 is CASSLDGQRTYNEQFF. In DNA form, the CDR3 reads TGTGCCAGCAGCTTAGACGGTCAGAGGACCTACAATGAGCAGTTCTTC.

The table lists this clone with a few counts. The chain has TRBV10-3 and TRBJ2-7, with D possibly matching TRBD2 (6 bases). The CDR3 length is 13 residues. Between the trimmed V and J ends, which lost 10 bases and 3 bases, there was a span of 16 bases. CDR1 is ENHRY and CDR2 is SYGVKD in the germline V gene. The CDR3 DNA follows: TGTGCCAGCCGGAAGGGAGGAGTCTACGAGCAGTACTTC. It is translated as CASRKGGVYEQYF.

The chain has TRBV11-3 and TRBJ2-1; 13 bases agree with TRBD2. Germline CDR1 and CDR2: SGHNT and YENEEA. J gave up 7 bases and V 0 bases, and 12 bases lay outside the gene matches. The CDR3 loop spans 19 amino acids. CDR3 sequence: CASSLEGGLAGARVNEQFF. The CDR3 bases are TGTGCCAGCAGCTTAGAGGGCGGACTAGCGGGAGCTAGGGTGAATGAGCAGTTCTTC.

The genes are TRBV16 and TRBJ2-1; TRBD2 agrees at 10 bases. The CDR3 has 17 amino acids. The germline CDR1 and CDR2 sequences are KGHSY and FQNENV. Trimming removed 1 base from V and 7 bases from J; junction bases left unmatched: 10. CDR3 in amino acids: CASSQFILAGVYNEQFF. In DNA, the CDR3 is TGTGCCAGCAGCCAATTTATCCTAGCGGGAGTCTATAATGAGCAGTTCTTC.

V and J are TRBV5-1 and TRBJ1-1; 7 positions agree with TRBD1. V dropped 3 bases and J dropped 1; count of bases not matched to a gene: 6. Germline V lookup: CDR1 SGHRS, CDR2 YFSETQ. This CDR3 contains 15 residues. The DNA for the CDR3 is TGCGCCAGCAGCTCAGGACAGGAGACGAACACTGAAGCTTTCTTT. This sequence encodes CASSSGQETNTEAFF.

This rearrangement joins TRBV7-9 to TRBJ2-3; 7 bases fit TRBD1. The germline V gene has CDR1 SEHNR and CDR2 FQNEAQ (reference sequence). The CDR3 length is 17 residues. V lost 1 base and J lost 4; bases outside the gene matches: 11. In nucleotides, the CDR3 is TGTGCCAGCAGCTTAGGGACAGGCCTAACCAGGGCAGATACGCAGTATTTT. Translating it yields CASSLGTGLTRADTQYF.

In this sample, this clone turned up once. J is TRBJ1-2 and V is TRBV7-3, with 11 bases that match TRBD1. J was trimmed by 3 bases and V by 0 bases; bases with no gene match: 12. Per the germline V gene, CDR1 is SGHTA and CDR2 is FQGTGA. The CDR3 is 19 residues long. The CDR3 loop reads CASSLTGGQGAIGHYGYTF. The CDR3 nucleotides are TGTGCCAGCAGCTTAACAGGCGGACAGGGGGCTATAGGGCACTATGGCTACACCTTC. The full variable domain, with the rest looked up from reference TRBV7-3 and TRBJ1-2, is GAGVSQTPSNKVTEKGKYVELRCDPISGHTALYWYRQSLGQGPEFLIYFQGTGAADDSGLPNDRFFAVRPEGSVSTLKIQRTERGDSAVYLCASSLTGGQGAIGHYGYTFGSGTRLTVV.

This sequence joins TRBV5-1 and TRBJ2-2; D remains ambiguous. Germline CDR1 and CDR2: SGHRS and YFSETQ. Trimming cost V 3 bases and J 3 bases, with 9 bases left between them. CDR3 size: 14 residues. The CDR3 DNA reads TGCGCCAGCAGCTATTCTGGGTACACCGGGGAGCTGTTTTTT. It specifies CASSYSGYTGELFF.

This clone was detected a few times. The CDR3 spells CASSSLADYSYEQYF. The CDR3 nucleotides are TGTGCCAGCAGCTCCTTAGCGGATTACTCCTACGAGCAGTACTTC. The genes are TRBV7-9 and TRBJ2-7, with D perhaps matching TRBD2 (6 bases). CDR1 is SEHNR and CDR2 is FQNEAQ in the germline V gene (reference sequence). The CDR3 is made up of 15 amino acids. Trimming removed 4 bases at V and 0 bases at J, with 13 bases between.

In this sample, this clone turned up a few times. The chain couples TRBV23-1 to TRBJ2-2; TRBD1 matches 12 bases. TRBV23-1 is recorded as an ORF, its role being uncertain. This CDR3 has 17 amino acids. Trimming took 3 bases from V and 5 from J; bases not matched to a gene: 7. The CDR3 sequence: CASSQGTGGCWTGELFF. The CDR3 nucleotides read TGCGCCAGCAGTCAGGGGACAGGGGGCTGTTGGACCGGGGAGCTGTTTTTT.

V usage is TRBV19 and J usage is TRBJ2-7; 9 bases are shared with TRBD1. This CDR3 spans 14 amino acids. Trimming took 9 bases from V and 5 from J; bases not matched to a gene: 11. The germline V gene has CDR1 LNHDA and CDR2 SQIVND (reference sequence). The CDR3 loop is CASNDRGNVNEQYF. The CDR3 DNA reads TGTGCCAGCAATGACAGGGGGAACGTTAACGAGCAGTACTTC.

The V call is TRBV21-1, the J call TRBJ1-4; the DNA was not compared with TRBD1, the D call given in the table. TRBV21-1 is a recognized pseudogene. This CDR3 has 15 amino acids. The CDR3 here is CASSSRDSLNEKLFF. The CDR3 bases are TGTGCCAGCAGCAGCAGGGACAGCTTGAATGAAAAACTGTTTTTT.